The sequence of this T cell receptor (beta chain) was determined in a study of T cells in Graves' hyperthyroidism and ophthalmopathy. Study outcomes and limitations: From stable hyperthyroidism, ophthalmopathy was separated by a 13 V-J model. For ophthalmopathy, model prediction preceded onset by a median approximately 6 months.

Regions amplified from RNA transcripts were the TCR beta CDR3 regions. First-round RT-PCR of the TCR CDR3 relied on the HTBI primer set. TCRdb redid the calling of the multiplex PCR reads with MiXCR, one entry per CDR3 protein. The sample shows a few hundred thousand distinct CDR3 sequences, about 15% of them seen only once. Turning to this clonotype: The antigen remains unidentified.

CDR3 size: 13 residues. Between the trimmed V and J ends, which lost 6 bases and 5 bases, there was a span of 12 bases. The germline V gene has CDR1 MNHEY and CDR2 SMNVEV (reference sequence). Based on clinical symptoms, serum thyroxine and TRAb, thyroid ultrasound and orbital computed tomography, diagnoses were reached. V is TRBV27 and J is TRBJ2-3; no reliable D call. The sequencing sample was made of blood. This clonotype originated in a woman younger than 30 with Graves' hyperthyroidism. CDR3 sequence (DNA): TGTGCCAGCAGAGAGCCGACCCAAGATACGCAGTATTTT. Residues: CASREPTQDTQYF.